Each of the 25 T cell receptor beta chains below was sequenced from the same sample in a study of OX40 agonist ivuxolimab in advanced cancers. Some clones are missing from TCRdb's copy, which holds only in-frame ones; the method was immunoSEQ multiplex PCR. Here the sample spans approximately 67,000 clones, roughly 84% being singletons. This specimen consisted of CD4+ or CD8+ T cells sorted from blood, obtained in a trial of the OX40 agonist ivuxolimab. Receptors originate from an adult with an advanced solid tumor such as melanoma, head and neck, liver or kidney cancer.

The chain uses TRBV19 and TRBJ2-5; 8 nucleotides agree with TRBD1. CDR1 is LNHDA and CDR2 is SQIVND in the germline V gene (reference sequence). Trimming took 6 bases from V and 5 from J; bases not matched to a gene: 5. The CDR3 is made up of 13 amino acids. CDR3 in DNA: TGTGCCAGTAGGAAAGGACAGGGCGAGACCCAGTACTTC. Amino acids: CASRKGQGETQYF. The full variable domain, its missing parts supplied by reference TRBV19 and TRBJ2-5, is DGGITQSPKYLFRKEGQNVTLSCEQNLNHDAMYWYRQDPGQGLRLIYYSQIVNDFQKGDIAEGYSVSREKKESFPLTVTSAQKNPTAFYLCASRKGQGETQYFGPGTRLLVL.

The genes are TRBV28 and TRBJ2-2; tentatively, D is TRBD1 (5 bases). Germline lookup yields CDR1 MDHEN and CDR2 SYDVKM. This CDR3 is 15 amino acids long. Trimming took off 6 bases at V and 1 base at J, with 12 bases between the two ends. The CDR3 DNA reads TGTGCCAGCAGAGGGGTCGATCTGAACACCGGGGAGCTGTTTTTT. Its protein is CASRGVDLNTGELFF.

The chain employs TRBV10-2 and TRBJ2-3; 8 bases agree with TRBD1. CDR3 size: 15 residues. From germline, CDR1 is WSHSY and CDR2 SAAADI. V trimming: 0 bases; J trimming: 1 base; junction bases outside the gene matches: 0. The CDR3 is CASSESGQGTDTQYF. CDR3 coding DNA: TGCGCCAGCAGTGAGTCGGGACAGGGCACAGATACGCAGTATTTT.

The chain uses TRBV4-1 and TRBJ2-1, with D tentatively TRBD1 or TRBD2 (5 bases each). The V gene lost 0 bases and the J gene lost 0 bases, with 12 bases spanning the gap. This CDR3 has 17 amino acids. Per germline, CDR1 MGHRA and CDR2 YSYEKL. The CDR3 reads CASSQDPGSSSYNEQFF. The CDR3 nucleotides read TGCGCCAGCAGCCAAGATCCAGGGAGTAGCTCCTACAATGAGCAGTTCTTC.

The chain recombines TRBV30 with TRBJ2-2; D is ambiguous. This CDR3 is 14 amino acids long. Trimming took 1 base from V and 4 from J, leaving 10 bases between them. In germline, CDR1 is GTSNPN, CDR2 SVGIG (reference sequence). This CDR3 reads CAWSATRTTGELFF. The CDR3 DNA follows: TGTGCCTGGAGTGCGACGAGAACCACCGGGGAGCTGTTTTTT.

CDR3 coding DNA: TGTGCCAGTAGTATCGAGGCGAAGAATCAGCCCCAGCATTTT. Amino acids: CASSIEAKNQPQHF. The J gene is TRBJ1-5, the V gene TRBV19, with unresolved D. Looked up from germline, CDR1 is LNHDA and CDR2 is SQIVND (reference sequence). The V and J ends lost 3 bases and 4 bases respectively, with 10 bases between them. The CDR3 covers 14 residues.

This clone has only one observation. Other DNA sequences from this sample encode an identical CDR3 as well. This sequence joins TRBV20-1 and TRBJ2-7; D remains ambiguous. This CDR3 has 11 residues. Germline V gene data show CDR1 as DFQATT and CDR2 as SNEGSKA (reference sequence). The V end was cut by 5 bases, the J end by 2 bases, with 7 bases between. CDR3 loop: CSARSAYEQYF. Written as DNA, the CDR3 is TGCAGTGCTCGATCAGCCTACGAGCAGTACTTC.

This chain connects TRBV7-9 to TRBJ1-1; D call uncertain. The CDR3 is made up of 14 amino acids. The germline V and J ends were trimmed by 1 base and 1 base, with 7 bases remaining between them. Germline CDR1 is SEHNR and CDR2 is FQNEAQ (reference sequence). The CDR3 region has the DNA TGTGCCAGCAGCTTAGGGGCCGGGAACACTGAAGCTTTCTTT. Protein sequence: CASSLGAGNTEAFF.

This clone has only a few counts. The genes are TRBV11-3 and TRBJ2-1; 8 bases match TRBD2. Unmatched junction bases numbered 5, after V lost 0 bases and J lost 4 bases. The length of the CDR3 is 16 residues. Germline V gives CDR1 SGHNT, CDR2 YENEEA. The CDR3 is CASSLDLRGGYNEQFF. The CDR3 DNA is TGTGCCAGCAGCTTAGATTTACGGGGGGGTTACAATGAGCAGTTCTTC.

V usage is TRBV28 and J usage is TRBJ2-4; the D is unclear. The germline gives CDR1 MDHEN, CDR2 SYDVKM. Trimming shortened V by 2 bases and J by 9 bases, and 11 bases separated the two germline ends. The CDR3 consists of 13 residues. In DNA, the CDR3 is TGTGCCAGCAGTTTACAGGACCGCCCCATTCAGTACTTC. It is translated as CASSLQDRPIQYF.

The chain uses TRBV10-3 and TRBJ2-3; D uncertain. CDR1 is ENHRY and CDR2 is SYGVKD in the germline V gene. There are 15 residues in the CDR3. The V end was cut by 1 base, the J end by 1 base, with 9 bases between. The CDR3 coding sequence is TGTGCCATCAGTGAGTTTGACCCACGCACAGATACGCAGTATTTT. As protein: CAISEFDPRTDTQYF.

This clone has only one observation. The chain has TRBV30 and TRBJ2-7; maybe TRBD1 (6 bases). This CDR3 region has 14 residues. CDR1 is GTSNPN, CDR2 SVGIG, per germline (reference sequence). Trimming stripped 2 bases from V and 3 bases from J, with 14 bases between. The CDR3 loop is CAWSSTGQYYEQYF. The CDR3 DNA reads TGTGCCTGGAGTTCGACAGGACAGTACTACGAGCAGTACTTC.

J is TRBJ2-5 and V is TRBV10-3; 8 bases map to TRBD1. The CDR3 is 14 amino acids. V gave up 6 bases and J gave up 5 bases; unmatched junction bases: 8. Germline CDR1 is ENHRY and CDR2 is SYGVKD. Written as DNA, the CDR3 is TGTGCCATCAGCCCAGGGGGCGCAAGGGAGACCCAGTACTTC. As protein: CAISPGGARETQYF.

V usage is TRBV7-6 and J usage is TRBJ1-2; D gene ambiguous. V lost 3 bases and J lost 4, with 15 bases in between. The germline V gene has CDR1 SGHVS and CDR2 FNYEAQ. This CDR3 has 15 residues. The CDR3 sequence: CASSFGGYHSYGYTF. The CDR3 DNA reads TGTGCCAGCAGCTTTGGAGGGTATCATAGCTATGGCTACACCTTC.

The chain recombines TRBV20-1 with TRBJ1-2; no clear D. Germline values: CDR1 DFQATT, CDR2 SNEGSKA (reference sequence). This CDR3 spans 11 amino acids. The V and J ends lost 3 bases and 8 bases respectively, with 10 bases between them. CDR3 amino acids: CSASRMGGYTF. Here the CDR3 DNA reads TGCAGTGCTAGTAGGATGGGAGGCTACACCTTC.

This clone was observed once. This chain uses TRBV29-1 with TRBJ2-7, with 9 bases identical to TRBD2. Trimming removed 2 bases from V and 2 bases from J; junction bases left unmatched: 4. This CDR3 has 14 amino acids. CDR1 is SQVTM and CDR2 is ANQGSEA in the germline V gene. The CDR3 DNA sequence: TGCAGCGTTGAACTTTCTAGCGGGACCTACGAGCAGTACTTC. Encoded protein: CSVELSSGTYEQYF.

The V gene is TRBV5-1, the J gene TRBJ2-7, with unresolved D. Germline CDR1 reads SGHRS; CDR2 reads YFSETQ. Trimming cost V 0 bases and J 5 bases, with 12 bases left between them. The CDR3 length is 14 residues. The CDR3 reads CASSLGTSLHEQYF. For the CDR3, the DNA is TGCGCCAGCAGCTTGGGTACATCCCTCCACGAGCAGTACTTC.

The rearrangement joins TRBV5-1 to TRBJ2-5; TRBD1 agrees at 8 bases. This CDR3 is 14 amino acids long. The germline V gene encodes CDR1 SGHRS and CDR2 YFSETQ. V lost 4 bases to trimming and J lost 5 bases; unmatched junction nucleotides: 7. The CDR3 is CASSPGRQGETQYF. CDR3 DNA: TGCGCCAGCAGCCCCGGAAGACAGGGGGAGACCCAGTACTTC. The whole variable domain, remainder taken from reference TRBV5-1 and TRBJ2-5, is KAGVTQTPRYLIKTRGQQVTLSCSPISGHRSVSWYQQTPGQGLQFLFEYFSETQRNKGNFPGRFSGRQFSNSRSEMNVSTLELGDSALYLCASSPGRQGETQYFGPGTRLLVL.

V gene TRBV23-1 combines with J gene TRBJ1-3, with D hard to call. TRBV23-1 is identified as an open reading frame with a role that is uncertain. V was pared by 0 bases and J by 7 bases, with 7 bases between. CDR3 length: 13 amino acids. The CDR3: CASSQSPLNTIYF. CDR3 coding DNA: TGCGCCAGCAGTCAATCCCCATTGAACACCATATATTTT.

The chain links TRBV5-4 to TRBJ2-2; D tentatively fits TRBD1 or TRBD2 (5 bases each). Germline CDR1 SGHNT, CDR2 YYREEE (reference sequence). This CDR3 comprises 14 residues. Trimming took off 5 bases at V and 7 bases at J, with 15 bases between the two ends. This chain's CDR3 is CASSSPGRYGELFF. As DNA, the CDR3 is TGTGCCAGCAGTTCTCCGGGACGGTACGGGGAGCTGTTTTTT.

J is TRBJ2-7 and V is TRBV9, with 7 bases lining up with TRBD2. The CDR3 is made up of 14 amino acids. Trimming took 1 base from V and 2 from J; bases not matched to a gene: 3. Per the germline V gene, CDR1 is SGDLS and CDR2 is YYNGEE. The CDR3 loop reads CASSVTSDPYEQYF. The CDR3 nucleotides read TGTGCCAGCAGCGTAACTAGCGACCCCTACGAGCAGTACTTC.

The CDR3 DNA follows: TGCGCCAGCAGCTTGGGACAGGGGGTCGGAGGTGAAGCTTTCTTT. Translated: CASSLGQGVGGEAFF. The chain recombines TRBV5-1 with TRBJ1-1; the match to TRBD1 covers 9 bases. The V segment lost 0 bases and the J segment 7 bases; nucleotides outside the gene matches: 7. CDR3 length: 15 amino acids. Germline V gene lookup returns CDR1 SGHRS and CDR2 YFSETQ.

The J gene is TRBJ2-3, the V gene TRBV5-1, with 14 nucleotides matching TRBD2. The length of the CDR3 is 17 residues. Germline values: CDR1 SGHRS, CDR2 YFSETQ. The V and J ends lost 3 bases and 7 bases, in that order; junction bases with no gene match: 10. The CDR3 DNA reads as TGCGCCAGCAGCTCCGGGACTAGCGGGGGCTCCGGAAATACGCAGTATTTT. This encodes CASSSGTSGGSGNTQYF.

V usage is TRBV11-1 and J usage is TRBJ2-1; perhaps TRBD2 as D (5 bases). This CDR3 has 16 residues. Germline lookup yields CDR1 SGHAT and CDR2 FQDESV (reference sequence). The V and J ends lost 5 bases and 4 bases respectively, with 18 bases between them. The CDR3: CASSTREASAYNEQFF. The CDR3 DNA is TGTGCCAGCAGCACCCGGGAAGCATCGGCTTACAATGAGCAGTTCTTC.

This clone was recorded once. This chain links TRBV6-1 with TRBJ2-5, with a weak D call TRBD2 (7 bases). V gave up 7 bases and J gave up 3 bases, with 15 bases separating them. Germline CDR1 is MNHNS and CDR2 is SASEGT. The CDR3 runs 14 residues. CDR3 region: CASTRGGREETQYF. The CDR3, as DNA: TGTGCCAGCACCCGAGGGGGGAGGGAAGAGACCCAGTACTTC.